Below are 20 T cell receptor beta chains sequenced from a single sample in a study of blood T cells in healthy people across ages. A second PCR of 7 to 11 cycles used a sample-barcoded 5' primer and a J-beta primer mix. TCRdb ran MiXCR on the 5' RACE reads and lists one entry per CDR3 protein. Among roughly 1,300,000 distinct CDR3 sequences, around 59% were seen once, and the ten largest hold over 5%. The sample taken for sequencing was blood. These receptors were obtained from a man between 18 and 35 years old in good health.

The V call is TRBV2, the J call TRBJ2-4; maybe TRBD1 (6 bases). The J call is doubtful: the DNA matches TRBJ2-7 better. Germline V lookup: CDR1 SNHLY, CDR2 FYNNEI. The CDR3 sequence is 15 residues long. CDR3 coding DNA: TGTGCCAGCAGGGAGACGGACAGAGCTTCCTACGAGCAGTACTTC. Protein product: CASRETDRASYEQYF.

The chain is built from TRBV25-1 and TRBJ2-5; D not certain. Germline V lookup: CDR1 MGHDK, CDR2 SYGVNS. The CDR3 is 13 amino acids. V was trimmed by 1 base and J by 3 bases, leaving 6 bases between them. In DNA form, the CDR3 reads TGTGCCAGCAGTGAATGGGGAAAAGAGACCCAGTACTTC. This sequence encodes CASSEWGKETQYF. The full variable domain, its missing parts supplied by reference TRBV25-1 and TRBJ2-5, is EADIYQTPRYLVIGTGKKITLECSQTMGHDKMYWYQQDPGMELHLIHYSYGVNSTEKGDLSSESTVSRIRTEHFPLTLESARPSHTSQYLCASSEWGKETQYFGPGTRLLVL.

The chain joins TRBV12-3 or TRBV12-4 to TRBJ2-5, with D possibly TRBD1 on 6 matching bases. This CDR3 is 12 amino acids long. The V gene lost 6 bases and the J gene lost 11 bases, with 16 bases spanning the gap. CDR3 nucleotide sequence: TGTGCCAGCAGCCCCTCAGGGGAACGGCAGTACTTC. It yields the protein CASSPSGERQYF.

The CDR3 loop reads CASSQAGFTNTEAFF. DNA for the CDR3: TGCGCCAGCAGCCAAGCAGGGTTTACGAACACTGAAGCTTTCTTT. The chain is built from TRBV4-1 and TRBJ1-1; a weak D match, TRBD1 (5 bases). The CDR3 runs to 15 residues. Deletions cut 1 base from V and 1 base from J, with 10 bases between. Germline V CDR1 and CDR2: MGHRA, YSYEKL.

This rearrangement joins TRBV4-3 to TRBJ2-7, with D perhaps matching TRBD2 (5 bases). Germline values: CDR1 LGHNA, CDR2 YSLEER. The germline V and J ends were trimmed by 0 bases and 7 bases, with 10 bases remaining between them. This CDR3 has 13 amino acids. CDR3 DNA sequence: TGCGCCAGCAGCCAAGATTTGTCGGGGGAGCAGTACTTC. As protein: CASSQDLSGEQYF.

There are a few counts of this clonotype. CDR3 in DNA: TGTGCCAGCAGTTACCGGGACAGTGATTACGAGCAGTACTTC. Protein product: CASSYRDSDYEQYF. The V call is TRBV6-5, the J call TRBJ2-7; 7 bases are shared with TRBD1. This CDR3 has 14 amino acids. Unmatched junction bases numbered 5, after V lost 2 bases and J lost 4 bases. Germline V lookup: CDR1 MNHEY, CDR2 SVGAGI.

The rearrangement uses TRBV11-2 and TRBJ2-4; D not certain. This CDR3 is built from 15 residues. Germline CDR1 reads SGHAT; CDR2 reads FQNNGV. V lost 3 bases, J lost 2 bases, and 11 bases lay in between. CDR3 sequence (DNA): TGTGCCAGCAGCTTGGATATGGTGACCAAAAACATTCAGTACTTC. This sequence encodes CASSLDMVTKNIQYF.

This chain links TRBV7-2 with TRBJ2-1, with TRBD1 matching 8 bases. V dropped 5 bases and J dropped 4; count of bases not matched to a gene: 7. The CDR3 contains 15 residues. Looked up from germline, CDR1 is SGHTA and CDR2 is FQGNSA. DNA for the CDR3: TGTGCCAGCAGCCAACAGGGGGGCCAGTACAATGAGCAGTTCTTC. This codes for CASSQQGGQYNEQFF.

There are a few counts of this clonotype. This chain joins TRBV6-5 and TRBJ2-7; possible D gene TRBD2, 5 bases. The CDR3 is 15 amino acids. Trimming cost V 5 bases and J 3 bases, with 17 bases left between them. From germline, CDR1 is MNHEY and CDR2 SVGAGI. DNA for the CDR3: TGTGCCAGCAGTAGCTCAGGAGGATTGAGCTACGAGCAGTACTTC. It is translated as CASSSSGGLSYEQYF.

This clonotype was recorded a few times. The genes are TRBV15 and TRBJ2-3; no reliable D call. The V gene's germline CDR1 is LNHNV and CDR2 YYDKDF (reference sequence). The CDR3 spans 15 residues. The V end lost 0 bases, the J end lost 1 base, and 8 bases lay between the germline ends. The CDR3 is CATSRDRKGTDTQYF. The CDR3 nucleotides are TGTGCCACCAGCAGAGATCGAAAGGGCACAGATACGCAGTATTTT. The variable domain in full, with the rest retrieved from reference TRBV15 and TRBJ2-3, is DAMVIQNPRYQVTQFGKPVTLSCSQTLNHNVMYWYQQKSSQAPKLLFHYYDKDFNNEADTPDNFQSRRPNTSFCFLDIRSPGLGDTAMYLCATSRDRKGTDTQYFGPGTRLTVL.

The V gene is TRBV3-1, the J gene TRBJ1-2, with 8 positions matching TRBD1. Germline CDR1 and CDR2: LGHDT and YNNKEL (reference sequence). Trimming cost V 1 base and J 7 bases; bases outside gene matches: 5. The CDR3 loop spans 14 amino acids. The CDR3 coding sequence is TGTGCCAGCAGCCAAGGACAGGGGAGAGCTGGCTACACCTTC. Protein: CASSQGQGRAGYTF.

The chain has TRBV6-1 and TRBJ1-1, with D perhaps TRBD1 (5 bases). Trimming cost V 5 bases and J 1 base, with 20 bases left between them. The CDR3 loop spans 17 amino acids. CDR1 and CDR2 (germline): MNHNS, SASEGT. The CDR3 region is CASSPQPGQPKNTEAFF. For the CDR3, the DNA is TGTGCCAGCAGTCCCCAACCCGGACAACCAAAGAACACTGAAGCTTTCTTT.

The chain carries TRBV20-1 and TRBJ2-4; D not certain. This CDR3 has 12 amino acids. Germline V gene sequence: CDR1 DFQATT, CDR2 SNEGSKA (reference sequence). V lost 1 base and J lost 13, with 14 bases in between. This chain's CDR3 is CSARASIYKQYF. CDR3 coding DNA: TGCAGTGCTAGAGCGAGTATCTACAAGCAGTACTTC.

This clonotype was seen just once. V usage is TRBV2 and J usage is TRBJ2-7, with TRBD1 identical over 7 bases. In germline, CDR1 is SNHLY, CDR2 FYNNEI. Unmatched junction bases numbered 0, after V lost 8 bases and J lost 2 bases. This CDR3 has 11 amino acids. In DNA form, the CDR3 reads TGTGCCAGCGACAGGGCCTACGAGCAGTACTTC. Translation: CASDRAYEQYF.

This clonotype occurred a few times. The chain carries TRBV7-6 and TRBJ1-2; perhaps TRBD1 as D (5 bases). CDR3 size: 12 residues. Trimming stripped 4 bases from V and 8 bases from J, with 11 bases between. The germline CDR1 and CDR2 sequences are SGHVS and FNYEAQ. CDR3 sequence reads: CASSSPREGYTF. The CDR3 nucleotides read TGTGCCAGCAGCTCACCCAGGGAAGGCTACACCTTC.

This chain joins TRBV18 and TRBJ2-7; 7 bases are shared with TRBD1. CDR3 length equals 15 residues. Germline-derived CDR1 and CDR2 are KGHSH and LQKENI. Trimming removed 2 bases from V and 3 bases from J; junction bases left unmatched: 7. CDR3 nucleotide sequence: TGTGCCAGCTCACCATCGGACAGGAGGCTCTACGAGCAGTACTTC. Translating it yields CASSPSDRRLYEQYF. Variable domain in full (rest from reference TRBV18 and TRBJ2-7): NAGVMQNPRHLVRRRGQEARLRCSPMKGHSHVYWYRQLPEEGLKFMVYLQKENIIDESGMPKERFSAEFPKEGPSILRIQQVVRGDSAAYFCASSPSDRRLYEQYFGPGTRLTVT.

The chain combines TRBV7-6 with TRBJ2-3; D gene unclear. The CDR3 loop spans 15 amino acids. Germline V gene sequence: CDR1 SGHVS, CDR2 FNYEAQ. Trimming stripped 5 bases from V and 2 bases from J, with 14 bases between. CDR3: CASSPNPWATDTQYF. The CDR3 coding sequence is TGTGCCAGCAGCCCCAATCCCTGGGCCACAGATACGCAGTATTTT.

DNA of the CDR3: TGTGCCTGCGTGGGACAGGGAAGCTCCTACGAGCAGTACTTC. The encoded protein is CACVGQGSSYEQYF. This chain joins TRBV30 and TRBJ2-7; TRBD1 aligns across 9 bases. Trimming took 6 bases from V and 0 from J; bases not matched to a gene: 6. The CDR3 totals 14 residues. The V gene's germline CDR1 is GTSNPN and CDR2 SVGIG (reference sequence).

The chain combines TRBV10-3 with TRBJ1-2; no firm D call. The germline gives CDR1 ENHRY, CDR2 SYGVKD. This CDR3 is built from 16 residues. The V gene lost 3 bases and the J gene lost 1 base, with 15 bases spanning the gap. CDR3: CAISETSTLFNYGYTF. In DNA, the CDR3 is TGTGCCATCAGTGAAACGTCGACATTATTTAACTATGGCTACACCTTC.

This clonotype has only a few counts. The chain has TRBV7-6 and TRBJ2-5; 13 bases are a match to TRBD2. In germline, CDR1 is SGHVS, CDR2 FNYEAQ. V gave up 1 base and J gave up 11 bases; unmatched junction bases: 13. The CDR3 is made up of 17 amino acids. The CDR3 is CASSLEPGLAGSGEQYF. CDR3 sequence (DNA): TGTGCCAGCAGCTTAGAACCGGGACTAGCGGGGTCCGGGGAGCAGTACTTC.